This entry lists 21 T cell receptor beta chains sequenced from one sample in a study of blood T cell repertoires in COVID-19. Some clones are missing from TCRdb's copy, which holds only in-frame ones; the method was immunoSEQ multiplex PCR. The table lists 220,000 or so clones, around 87% of them singletons, with about 14% in the top ten. Sequenced material: PBMCs or T cells enriched from blood (not recorded which). These receptors came from a man aged 25 to 40 who had been exposed to COVID-19.

J is TRBJ2-1 and V is TRBV21-1; TRBD2, as called in the table, went unchecked against the DNA. TRBV21-1 is reported as a pseudogene. The CDR3 extends over 16 amino acids. The CDR3 sequence is CASVYSLAGGYNEQFF. In DNA, the CDR3 is TGTGCCAGCGTCTACTCTCTAGCGGGGGGGTACAATGAGCAGTTCTTC.

The chain combines TRBV6-5 with TRBJ1-2; 7 nucleotides line up with TRBD1. Looked up from germline, CDR1 is MNHEY and CDR2 is SVGAGI. CDR3 size: 13 residues. J was trimmed by 7 bases and V by 5 bases; bases with no gene match: 7. The CDR3 region has the DNA TGTGCCAGCAGTAAATCAGGGGGACGTGGCTACACCTTC. Protein product: CASSKSGGRGYTF.

The genes are TRBV5-4 and TRBJ2-1; possible D gene TRBD1, 6 bases. This CDR3 comprises 14 residues. V lost 3 bases to trimming and J lost 8 bases, with 15 bases between them. The V gene's germline CDR1 is SGHNT and CDR2 YYREEE (reference sequence). DNA of the CDR3: TGTGCCAGCAGCTACACCGGGACATCCGATGAGCAGTTCTTC. This gives the protein CASSYTGTSDEQFF.

The chain recombines TRBV11-1 with TRBJ2-2; D uncertain. The germline V and J ends were trimmed by 5 bases and 8 bases, with 6 bases remaining between them. CDR1 and CDR2 (germline): SGHAT, FQDESV (reference sequence). The CDR3 covers 11 residues. The CDR3 loop is CASSLLGELFF. In nucleotides, the CDR3 is TGTGCCAGCAGCCTACTGGGGGAGCTGTTTTTT.

This chain connects TRBV5-6 to TRBJ2-2, with 9 bases fitting TRBD1. The V gene end was trimmed by 2 bases and the J gene end by 7 bases; junction bases not matched to a gene: 3. The germline V gene has CDR1 SGHDT and CDR2 YYEEEE. This CDR3 contains 14 residues. CDR3 DNA: TGTGCCAGCAGCTTACAGGGGGCGGTCGGGGAGCTGTTTTTT. Translating gives CASSLQGAVGELFF.

To note about this clone: Relative to the germline gene, one junction end is altered; a read error may explain this. The CDR3 sequence: CASREDRVRYEQYF. The CDR3 region has the DNA TGTGCCAGCAGGGAAGACAGGGTCCGATACGAGCAGTACTTC. This rearrangement joins TRBV6-1 to TRBJ2-7; 7 positions match TRBD1. CDR1 MNHNS and CDR2 SASEGT come from the germline V gene. The CDR3 is 14 residues long.

This chain connects TRBV5-1 to TRBJ2-1; tentative D call: TRBD2 (5 bases). CDR3 size: 15 residues. Trimming shortened V by 7 bases and J by 4 bases, and 18 bases separated the two germline ends. CDR1 and CDR2 from the germline V gene are SGHRS and YFSETQ. CDR3 sequence: CASGDINRGYNEQFF. Here the CDR3 DNA reads TGCGCCAGCGGGGATATTAACCGGGGATACAATGAGCAGTTCTTC.

This sequence joins TRBV30 and TRBJ1-3; tentatively, D is TRBD1 (5 bases). CDR3 length: 13 amino acids. Germline V gene lookup returns CDR1 GTSNPN and CDR2 SVGIG (reference sequence). The germline V and J ends were trimmed by 1 base and 1 base, with 5 bases remaining between them. CDR3 region: CAWSEGSGNTIYF. The DNA for the CDR3 is TGTGCCTGGAGTGAGGGGTCTGGAAACACCATATATTTT.

The chain joins TRBV19 to TRBJ2-4, with D hard to call. V gave up 5 bases and J gave up 0 bases, with 5 bases separating them. The CDR3 spans 13 residues. Germline assignment: CDR1 LNHDA and CDR2 SQIVND (reference sequence). DNA for the CDR3: TGTGCCAGTAGTCCAGGAGCCAAAAACATTCAGTACTTC. Translated, it gives CASSPGAKNIQYF. Full variable domain (remainder filled in from reference TRBV19 and TRBJ2-4): DGGITQSPKYLFRKEGQNVTLSCEQNLNHDAMYWYRQDPGQGLRLIYYSQIVNDFQKGDIAEGYSVSREKKESFPLTVTSAQKNPTAFYLCASSPGAKNIQYFGAGTRLSVL.

The chain has TRBV20-1 and TRBJ1-2; D uncertain. This CDR3 is 13 amino acids long. CDR1 and CDR2 from the germline V gene are DFQATT and SNEGSKA (reference sequence). V shed 3 bases and J shed 0 bases, with 8 bases lying between them. This CDR3 reads CSASREANYGYTF. The DNA of the CDR3 is TGCAGTGCTAGTCGGGAGGCTAACTATGGCTACACCTTC.

The rearrangement links TRBV11-2 to TRBJ1-2; D gene uncertain. The CDR3 consists of 19 residues. Deletions cut 2 bases from V and 0 bases from J, with 22 bases between. Per the germline V gene, CDR1 is SGHAT and CDR2 is FQNNGV. This CDR3 reads CASSLLLWEGRVTNYGYTF. CDR3 DNA: TGTGCCAGCAGCTTACTCCTTTGGGAAGGGAGAGTCACTAACTATGGCTACACCTTC.

This rearrangement joins TRBV11-3 to TRBJ2-2; D is possibly TRBD1 (5 bases). This CDR3 has 14 amino acids. The germline gives CDR1 SGHNT, CDR2 YENEEA. Trimming removed 1 base from V and 4 bases from J, with 7 bases in between. CDR3 DNA sequence: TGTGCCAGCAGCTTAGGGGGCGGCACCGGGGAGCTGTTTTTT. Protein product: CASSLGGGTGELFF.

The chain has TRBV27 and TRBJ2-2, with 7 bases that match TRBD1. This CDR3 comprises 15 residues. Trimming took 6 bases from V and 0 from J; bases not matched to a gene: 4. Germline V CDR1 and CDR2: MNHEY, SMNVEV (reference sequence). The CDR3 spells CASSVDRSNTGELFF. CDR3 DNA: TGTGCCAGCAGCGTGGACAGGTCGAACACCGGGGAGCTGTTTTTT.

The chain carries TRBV18 and TRBJ1-1, with a tentative D call TRBD1 (5 bases). V lost 1 base to trimming and J lost 0 bases, with 9 bases between them. The CDR3 totals 15 residues. The germline V gene encodes CDR1 KGHSH and CDR2 LQKENI. CDR3 in DNA: TGTGCCAGCTCACCACTGCAGACAGTGAACACTGAAGCTTTCTTT. It translates to CASSPLQTVNTEAFF.

The CDR3 protein is CASSLGDRDYTGELFF. The DNA of the CDR3 is TGTGCCAGCAGCTTGGGGGACAGAGACTACACCGGGGAGCTGTTTTTT. The chain recombines TRBV5-6 with TRBJ2-2, with 7 bases fitting TRBD1. The germline V gene has CDR1 SGHDT and CDR2 YYEEEE. There are 16 residues in the CDR3. V lost 0 bases to trimming and J lost 3 bases; unmatched junction nucleotides: 5.

This sequence joins TRBV3-1 (or the pseudogene TRBV3-2) and TRBJ2-1, with TRBD2 identical over 11 bases. The ends lost 1 base at V and 6 bases at J; junction bases unmatched: 8. This CDR3 is built from 17 residues. Germline CDR1 reads LGHDT; CDR2 reads YNNKEL (reference sequence). CDR3: CASSQVASGGPSNEQFF. Here the CDR3 DNA reads TGTGCCAGCAGCCAAGTGGCTAGCGGGGGGCCTTCCAATGAGCAGTTCTTC.

This clone was observed a few times. The chain couples TRBV5-1 to TRBJ1-2; tentative D call: TRBD1 (5 bases). This CDR3 has 14 amino acids. V was clipped by 0 bases and J by 8 bases, with 14 bases between them. The germline gives CDR1 SGHRS, CDR2 YFSETQ. The CDR3 sequence is CASSLGGTLSGYTF. The DNA for the CDR3 is TGCGCCAGCAGCTTGGGTGGGACTCTTTCCGGCTACACCTTC.

This clone was seen just once. The V and J genes are TRBV12-2 and TRBJ2-3; the table names TRBD1, a call not compared with the DNA. TRBV12-2 is marked as a pseudogene. There are 20 residues in the CDR3. For the CDR3, the DNA is TGTGCAAGTCGCAGTACTAGGAGGACAGGGCCGAGAGGGAGCACAGATACGCAGTATTTT. The encoded protein is CASRSTRRTGPRGSTDTQYF.

V is TRBV6-5 and J is TRBJ2-1; D gene uncertain. Trimming left V 6 bases short and J 10 bases short, with 10 bases between. Germline CDR1 reads MNHEY; CDR2 reads SVGAGI. CDR3 size: 11 residues. The CDR3 DNA sequence: TGTGCCAGCAGGGCCGACATAGAGCAGTTCTTC. Its protein is CASRADIEQFF.

The V and J genes are TRBV18 and TRBJ1-2; TRBD1 is a possible D gene (6 bases). The CDR3 spans 15 residues. Germline lookup yields CDR1 KGHSH and CDR2 LQKENI. V lost 6 bases, J lost 2 bases, and 16 bases lay in between. CDR3 region: CASSTSGGRNYGYTF. The CDR3 DNA sequence: TGTGCCAGCTCTACTTCGGGGGGGCGCAACTATGGCTACACCTTC.

This chain joins TRBV3-1 (or the pseudogene TRBV3-2) and TRBJ1-3; D is ambiguous. The germline V gene encodes CDR1 LGHDT and CDR2 YNNKEL (reference sequence). The CDR3 runs to 12 residues. V lost 5 bases to trimming and J lost 4 bases, with 6 bases between them. The CDR3 DNA is TGTGCCAGCAGCTCTCAGGGAAACACCATATATTTT. Translated: CASSSQGNTIYF.